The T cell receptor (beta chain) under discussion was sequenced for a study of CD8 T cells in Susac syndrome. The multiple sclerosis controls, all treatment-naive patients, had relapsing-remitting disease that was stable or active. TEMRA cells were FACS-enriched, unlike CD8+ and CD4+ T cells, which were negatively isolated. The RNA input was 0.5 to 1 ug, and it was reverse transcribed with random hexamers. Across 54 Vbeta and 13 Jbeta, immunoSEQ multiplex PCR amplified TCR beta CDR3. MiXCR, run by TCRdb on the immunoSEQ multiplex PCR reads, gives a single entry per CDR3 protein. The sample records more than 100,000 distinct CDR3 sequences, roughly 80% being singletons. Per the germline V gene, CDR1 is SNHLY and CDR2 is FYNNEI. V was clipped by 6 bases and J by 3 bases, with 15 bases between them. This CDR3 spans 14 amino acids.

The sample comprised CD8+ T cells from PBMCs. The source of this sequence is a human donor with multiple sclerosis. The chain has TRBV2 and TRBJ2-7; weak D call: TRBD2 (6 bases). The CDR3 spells CASRAGRIYYEQYF. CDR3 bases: TGTGCCAGCAGGGCGGGACGGATATACTACGAGCAGTACTTC.